This TCR beta chain was profiled in a study of Graves' ophthalmopathy and Graves' hyperthyroidism. Germline V gene sequence: CDR1 SQVTM, CDR2 ANQGSEA. V was clipped by 6 bases and J by 5 bases; unmatched bases: 6. This CDR3 has 12 amino acids. Turning to this clonotype: Its antigen is as yet unknown.

Beta-chain TCR CDR3 regions were amplified from RNA transcripts. Second-round multiplex PCR came after a first-round RT-PCR that employed HTBI primers. TCRdb analysed the multiplex PCR reads with MiXCR anew, one entry per CDR3 protein. The sample lists about 550,000 distinct CDR3 sequences; just under 40% were seen once. Study-level results: Separation of ophthalmopathy from stable hyperthyroidism was achieved by a 13-signature model, at roughly 90% sensitivity and roughly 81% specificity. Sensitivity of 65% to 71% and specificity of nearly 75% were achieved by the model that predicted ophthalmopathy progression. Among thyroid clonotypes expanded above 0.001 frequency, most also appeared in blood.

New diagnoses, under 2 months' duration, and ages 18 to 65 characterized the hyperthyroidism patients. The source is an adult man with Graves' hyperthyroidism. The rearrangement uses TRBV29-1 and TRBJ2-5; 7 nucleotides match TRBD2. The sequenced material came from peripheral blood or thyroid tissue (not recorded which). The CDR3 spells CSVGREVETQYF. The CDR3 DNA sequence: TGCAGCGTAGGACGGGAGGTGGAGACCCAGTACTTC. Complete variable domain (other parts from reference TRBV29-1 and TRBJ2-5): SAVISQKPSRDICQRGTSLTIQCQVDSQVTMMFWYRQQPGQSLTLIATANQGSEATYESGFVIDKFPISRPNLTFSTLTVSNMSPEDSSIYLCSVGREVETQYFGPGTRLLVL.